The sequence of this T cell receptor beta chain was determined in a study of blood T cell repertoires in COVID-19 (dated by TCRdb to the early 2020s). About the investigation overall: Collaborator samples came from the United States, Italy and Spain and covered acute and convalescent phases of COVID-19. Samples were obtained from the ongoing ImmuneRACE study (first 160 participants) and from about 1,300 subjects provided by 6 global collaborators. Subjects who had been exposed to COVID-19, were actively infected with it, or had recovered from it provided the deeply sampled blood TCRbeta repertoires that made up the dataset. The prospective study material was composed of cDNA or gDNA derived from T cells, B-cell-depleted T cells, or PBMCs. Sample metadata almost always included a de-identified subject ID, COVID-19 status, age in years and sex. A freely available public database, intended as a resource for researchers studying the immune response to SARS-CoV-2, is where the repertoires were released. Where HLA class I and class II types were available, the types were taken from metadata supplied by the sample provider, not from assay-based typing.

The immunoSEQ Assay, a bias-controlled multiplex PCR, was used to amplify TCRbeta CDR3 regions from genomic DNA. Per the authors' processing: Nucleated cell counts per sample were estimated from amplification of reference gene primers within the assay. To quantify the absolute abundance of each unique TCRbeta CDR3 rearrangement, sequence reads were collapsed and filtered. Productive Simpson clonality was computed per sample as the square root of Simpson's diversity index over productive rearrangements. TCRdb obtained this table from immuneACCESS and retained in-frame rearrangements with V and J assigned. These tables miss some clones; where compared with another copy, unresolved V genes account for less than half of the shortfall, and the remainder is unexplained. V and J calls and clone size come straight from that table; D and trimming were deduced from the DNA. This sample comprises tens of thousands of clones, 80% to 90% of them detected only once. 25% to 30% of the sample is taken by the ten largest.

Regarding this clone: Its target antigen remains unknown. Per-nucleotide qualities are absent, and no much larger clonotype sits a single base away.

One collaborating source in Seattle enrolled patients while the patients were actively infected and followed the patients over time throughout the course of disease. Whole blood was collected in K2EDTA tubes by collaborating institutions according to the institutions' own protocols. For TCRbeta analysis, collaborator samples were shipped as frozen whole blood, as isolated PBMCs, or as DNA extracted from either sample type. Results the study describes overall, beyond this receptor: The amount of clinical and demographic metadata varied by source and participant and was provided uncurated.

The TCR was taken from a woman aged 80 or older with COVID-19, enrolled during active disease. Sample: peripheral blood.

This receptor carries the CDR3 CASSLTGSRGQPQHF. The sequenced DNA is TGTGCCAGCAGCTTGACAGGCAGCAGGGGTCAGCCCCAGCATTTT. This chain is built from TRBV7-9 and TRBJ1-5; TRBD1 is perhaps the D gene, given 6 matching bases. The germline V gene (reference sequence) provides CDR1 SEHNR and CDR2 FQNEAQ. The CDR3 goes from the cysteine to the phenylalanine over 15 residues. Of the read, only the CDR3 DNA is kept; its 45 bases are in frame from base 1. The V and J ends are trimmed by 3 bases and 6 bases, leaving 15 bases between them.